The rows below give T cell receptor beta chains drawn from one sample of a study of blood T cell repertoires in COVID-19. This table comes from immunoSEQ multiplex PCR, and its TCRdb copy is limited to in-frame clones, with some not included. The sample holds about 200,000 clones; around nine tenths are singletons and the top ten take 0.53%. The sequenced sample consisted of peripheral blood. The receptors here all came from a man aged 45 to 65 with acute or convalescent COVID-19. Each CDR3 is given with its conserved first and last residue. D genes are given only for firm matches. Clone size, where shown, is once, few, many, or a class for clones that have expanded.

j_gene	v_gene	abundance	d_gene	CDR3nt	CDR3aa
TRBJ2-7	TRBV5-1	once	-	TGCGCCAGCAGCTTGATTCCCGGTTCCTACGAGCAGTACTTC	CASSLIPGSYEQYF
TRBJ1-4	TRBV2	few	-	TGTGCCAGCAGAGGAGTCGATGAAAAACTGTTTTTT	CASRGVDEKLFF
TRBJ2-6	TRBV29-1	-	-	TGCAGCGTTGAAGAGTGGGGGGCTGGGGCCAACGTCCTGACTTTC	CSVEEWGAGANVLTF
TRBJ1-1	TRBV4-3	-	-	TGCGCCAGCAGCCAAGATGCAGGGAGGCCCTCGAACACTGAAGCTTTCTTT	CASSQDAGRPSNTEAFF
TRBJ2-7	TRBV5-4	-	-	TGTGCCAGCAGCGGCGGACTGACCGCCTACGAGCAGTACTTC	CASSGGLTAYEQYF
TRBJ1-1	TRBV28	-	TRBD1	TGTGCCAGCAGTTTACTGGACAGGACGGCTTTCTTT	CASSLLDRTAFF
TRBJ1-4	TRBV9	-	-	TGTGCCAGCAGCGCAAGAGACAGGACAACTAATGAAAAACTGTTTTTT	CASSARDRTTNEKLFF
TRBJ1-4	TRBV2	once	TRBD1	TGTGCCAGCAGTGAAACAGGGACAGGGGGCGAAAAACTGTTTTTT	CASSETGTGGEKLFF
TRBJ1-2	TRBV18	-	TRBD1	TGTGCCAGCTCGCCCGACAGGGACGTTTATGGCTACACCTTC	CASSPDRDVYGYTF
TRBJ2-5	TRBV7-8	-	TRBD1	TGTGCCAGCAGCTTAGTCCCCGGGACAGGAAACCAAGAGACCCAGTACTTC	CASSLVPGTGNQETQYF
TRBJ1-5	TRBV15	-	-	TGTGCCACCAGCAGTACAGGGTCAGGCAATCAGCCCCAGCATTTT	CATSSTGSGNQPQHF
TRBJ1-1	TRBV7-2	-	-	TGTGCCAGCGCCACCGGGAGGAACACTGAAGCTTTCTTT	CASATGRNTEAFF
TRBJ2-1	TRBV7-7	-	-	TGTGCTAGCAGCCTCAGCTCCTACAATGAGCAGTTCTTC	CASSLSSYNEQFF
TRBJ2-1	TRBV10-3	-	-	TGTGCCATCAGTGAACGGGACAACAATGAGCAGTTCTTC	CAISERDNNEQFF
TRBJ1-4	TRBV5-4	-	TRBD1	TGTGCCAGCAGCCAAGACAGGGGGCTGTCTGAAAAACTGTTTTTT	CASSQDRGLSEKLFF
TRBJ1-6	TRBV12-3/TRBV12-4	few	-	TGTGCCAGCAGCACAGGGCGTAATTCACCCCTCCACTTT	CASSTGRNSPLHF
TRBJ1-3	TRBV27	once	-	TGTGCCAGCAGTTTAGGGGGGGCTCTTGGAAACACCATATATTTT	CASSLGGALGNTIYF
TRBJ1-1	TRBV7-2	-	-	TGTGCCAGCAGTGCAGGGTTCGGCACTGAAGCTTTCTTT	CASSAGFGTEAFF
TRBJ2-5	TRBV6-5	many	TRBD2	TGTGCCAGCAGCGGACTAGCGGGAATTTGGGAGACCCAGTACTTC	CASSGLAGIWETQYF
TRBJ1-2	TRBV6-2/TRBV6-3	once	TRBD1	TGTGCCAGCAGTCCCGCCGGGACAGGCCGTAACTATGGCTACACCTTC	CASSPAGTGRNYGYTF
TRBJ1-5	TRBV24-1	-	TRBD1	TGTGCCACCAGTGATGGACAGGGCTCCCAGCCCCAGCATTTT	CATSDGQGSQPQHF
TRBJ1-1	TRBV15	-	-	TGTGCCACCAGCACCCCGGGGGGGGGAGGCACTGAAGCTTTCTTT	CATSTPGGGGTEAFF
TRBJ2-7	TRBV19	-	TRBD1	TGTGCCAGTAGTATACGGGGGGACAGGGTCGGTCGCGAGCAGTACTTC	CASSIRGDRVGREQYF
TRBJ2-3	TRBV25-1	-	TRBD1	TGTGCCAGCAGTGAATATTGTTTAGGGACAGTTGATACGCAGTATTTT	CASSEYCLGTVDTQYF
TRBJ1-5	TRBV24-1	-	TRBD1	TGTGCCACCAGTGACGCGGACAGGGGGAGCAATCAGCCCCAGCATTTT	CATSDADRGSNQPQHF
TRBJ1-3	TRBV28	few	-	TGTGCCAGCAACAGAGTCCCTGGAAACACCATATATTTT	CASNRVPGNTIYF
TRBJ2-6	TRBV18	-	TRBD1	TGTGCCAGCTCACCTACGACAGGGTTCTACTCTGGGGCCAACGTCCTGACTTTC	CASSPTTGFYSGANVLTF
TRBJ1-4	TRBV6-5	-	-	TGTGCCAGCAGTAGAGGACAGCCCCCTAATGAAAAACTGTTTTTT	CASSRGQPPNEKLFF
TRBJ2-5	TRBV28	-	TRBD2	TGTGCCAGCAGTTTGGCGGGAGCTGAGACCCAGTACTTC	CASSLAGAETQYF
TRBJ2-1	TRBV5-1	-	TRBD2	TGCGCCAGCAGCTGGGGAGCCGCGGGAGTTGGAGTCGATGAGCAGTTCTTC	CASSWGAAGVGVDEQFF
TRBJ2-5	TRBV7-9	-	-	TGTGCCAGCAGCTTAGCGCTGGCTAGCGCGGAGACCCAGTACTTC	CASSLALASAETQYF
TRBJ2-5	TRBV6-5	-	-	TGTGCCAGCAGTACCACTCGTATGGTGGAAGAGACCCAGTACTTC	CASSTTRMVEETQYF
TRBJ2-1	TRBV4-2	-	TRBD2	TGTGCCAGCAGCCAGGCGGGAGAGTACAATGAGCAGTTCTTC	CASSQAGEYNEQFF
TRBJ2-5	TRBV5-1	once	TRBD2	TGCGCCAGCAGCGGGGGGCTAGCGGGACAAGAGACCCAGTACTTC	CASSGGLAGQETQYF
TRBJ2-1	TRBV11-3	-	TRBD2	TGTGCCAGCAGCTCCCTACTAGCGGGTTTCTACAATGAGCAGTTCTTC	CASSSLLAGFYNEQFF
TRBJ2-3	TRBV10-1	-	TRBD1	TGCGCCAGCAGGGACAGGGTGGAAGATACGCAGTATTTT	CASRDRVEDTQYF
TRBJ2-7	TRBV30	once	TRBD2	TGTGCCTGGAGTGTACGCACCAGACTAGCGGGCTACGAGCAGTACTTC	CAWSVRTRLAGYEQYF
TRBJ1-1	TRBV18	-	TRBD1	TGTGCCAGCTCACCACAGACAGGGGTTACTGAAGCTTTCTTT	CASSPQTGVTEAFF
TRBJ1-1	TRBV10-3	-	-	TGTGCCATCAGTGAGTCCCAGGGGCGTACCACTGAAGCTTTCTTT	CAISESQGRTTEAFF
TRBJ2-7	TRBV11-2	-	-	TGTGCCAGCAGCTCCGGACAGATTACGTACGAGCAGTACTTC	CASSSGQITYEQYF
TRBJ1-1	TRBV5-4	-	-	TGTGCCAGCAGCCCAGGGCCGGGGGATGAAGCTTTCTTT	CASSPGPGDEAFF
TRBJ1-5	TRBV12-3/TRBV12-4	-	TRBD1	TGTGCCAGCAGGTCAGGGGGAGATCAGCCCCAGCATTTT	CASRSGGDQPQHF
TRBJ2-7	TRBV12-2	-	-	TGTGCAAGTCGCTTAAGCTCCCAGGGATGCGAGCAGTACTTC	CASRLSSQGCEQYF
TRBJ1-1	TRBV7-3	-	-	TGTGCCAGCACGTCAGAAATGAACACTGAAGCTTTCTTT	CASTSEMNTEAFF
TRBJ2-7	TRBV3-1/TRBV3-2	-	-	TGTGCCAGCAGCCAAGACAAGCTGTCGGGTTACGAGCAGTACTTC	CASSQDKLSGYEQYF
TRBJ2-2	TRBV7-3	-	TRBD2	TGTGCCAGCAGAGGGACTAGCGCCACCGGGGAGCTGTTTTTT	CASRGTSATGELFF
TRBJ1-2	TRBV2	-	TRBD1	TGTGCCAGCGCCAAGGGGGCCTATGGCTACACCTTC	CASAKGAYGYTF
TRBJ1-3	TRBV7-2	-	-	TGTGCCAGCAGCCAGGGTCTATCAGGAAACACCATATATTTT	CASSQGLSGNTIYF